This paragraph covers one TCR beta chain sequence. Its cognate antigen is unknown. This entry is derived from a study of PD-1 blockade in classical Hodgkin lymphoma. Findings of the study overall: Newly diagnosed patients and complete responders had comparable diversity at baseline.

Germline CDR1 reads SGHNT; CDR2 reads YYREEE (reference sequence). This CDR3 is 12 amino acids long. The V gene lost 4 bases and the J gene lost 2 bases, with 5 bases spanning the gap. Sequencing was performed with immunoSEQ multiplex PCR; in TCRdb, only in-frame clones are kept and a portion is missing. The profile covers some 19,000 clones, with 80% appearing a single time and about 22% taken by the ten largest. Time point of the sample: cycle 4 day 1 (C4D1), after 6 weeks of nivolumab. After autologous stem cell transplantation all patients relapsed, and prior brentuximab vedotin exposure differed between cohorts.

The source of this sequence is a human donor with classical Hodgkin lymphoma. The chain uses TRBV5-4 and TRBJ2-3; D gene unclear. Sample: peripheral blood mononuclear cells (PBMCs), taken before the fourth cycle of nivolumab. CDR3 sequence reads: CASSEYTDTQYF. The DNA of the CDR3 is TGTGCCAGCAGCGAGTACACAGATACGCAGTATTTT.